The T cell receptor (beta chain) under discussion was sequenced for a study of blood T cells in healthy people across ages. The use of a sample-barcoded 5' primer and a J-beta primer mix characterized a second PCR of roughly 6 to 11 cycles. TCRdb called the 5' RACE reads again in MiXCR, with one record for every CDR3 protein. The table records 920,000 or so distinct CDR3 sequences, 40% to 55% of them present only once. The V gene lost 3 bases and the J gene lost 8 bases, with 10 bases spanning the gap. CDR3 size: 12 residues. The sequence derives from an older woman in good health. Sequencing used blood. The chain has TRBV12-3 or TRBV12-4 and TRBJ1-2; D remains ambiguous. The CDR3 is CASSFTDLGYTF. The CDR3 region has the DNA TGTGCCAGCAGTTTCACCGACTTAGGCTACACCTTC.